Below, one T cell receptor beta chain is given with its context. The table came from immunoSEQ multiplex PCR; TCRdb's copy has only in-frame clones and leaves some out. The sample carries fewer than 350,000 clones, around 85% recorded once. The data stem from a study of blood T cell repertoires in COVID-19. Material for sequencing was peripheral blood. This receptor was taken from a woman aged 25 to 39 who had recovered from COVID-19.

CDR3 region: CASKPGTNTDTQYF. As DNA, the CDR3 is TGTGCCAGCAAGCCCGGGACTAACACAGATACGCAGTATTTT. The chain is built from TRBV2 and TRBJ2-3; 7 positions agree with TRBD2. With V trimmed by 7 bases and J by 2 bases, 6 bases remained unmatched. CDR3 length: 14 residues. Per the germline V gene, CDR1 is SNHLY and CDR2 is FYNNEI.